This T cell receptor (beta chain) was sequenced for a study of T cell responses to AZD1222 COVID-19 vaccine. Across the whole study: Timing groups of about 4 and about 12 weeks for second doses were pooled. Study-wide results and limits: Spike-specific TCR breadth rose after two AZD1222 doses, and depth rose as well.

To note about this clone: Its antigen is as yet unknown.

This CDR3 region has 15 residues. Per the germline V gene, CDR1 is MNHEY and CDR2 is SVGAGI. V lost 5 bases and J lost 0, with 11 bases in between. Sequenced by immunoSEQ multiplex PCR; TCRdb stores in-frame clones only, minus some. This sample has 100,000 to 150,000 clones; over 70% occur once, and the top ten carry roughly 5.4%. The receptor comes from an adult in good health. Sample: peripheral blood, taken on day 0 of AZD1222 vaccination. V usage is TRBV6-5 and J usage is TRBJ1-5; D unclear. CDR3 region: CASSPGHYSNQPQHF. The CDR3 DNA sequence: TGTGCCAGCAGTCCGGGCCATTATAGCAATCAGCCCCAGCATTTT.